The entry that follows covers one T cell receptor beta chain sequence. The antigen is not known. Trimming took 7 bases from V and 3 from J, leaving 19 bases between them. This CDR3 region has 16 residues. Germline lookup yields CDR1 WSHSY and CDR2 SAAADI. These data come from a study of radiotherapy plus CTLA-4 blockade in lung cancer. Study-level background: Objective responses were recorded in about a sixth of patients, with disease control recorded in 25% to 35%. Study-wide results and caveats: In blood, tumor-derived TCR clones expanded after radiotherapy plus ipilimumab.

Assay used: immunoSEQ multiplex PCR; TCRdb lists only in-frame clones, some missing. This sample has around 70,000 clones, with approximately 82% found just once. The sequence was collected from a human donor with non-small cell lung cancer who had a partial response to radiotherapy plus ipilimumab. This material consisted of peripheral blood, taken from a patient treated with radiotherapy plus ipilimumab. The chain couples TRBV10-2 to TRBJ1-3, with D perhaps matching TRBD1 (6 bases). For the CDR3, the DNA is TGCGCCAGCACCGCAATAAGACAGGCGGGTGGAAACACCATATATTTT. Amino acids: CASTAIRQAGGNTIYF.